This TCR beta chain was identified during a study of T cell changes during pregnancy in multiple sclerosis (dated by TCRdb to about 2019). Study-wide context: The study looked at changes in the T cell repertoire across pregnancy in women with multiple sclerosis.

The germline V end is reduced by 1 base and the J end by 10 bases; junction bases left unmatched: 6. Its CDR3 holds 14 amino acids, cysteine through phenylalanine. The CDR3 DNA has 42 bases and is translated from base 1. According to the germline V gene (reference sequence), CDR1 reads GTSNPN and CDR2 reads SVGIG. A note on this clone: No cognate antigen has been identified for it. No qualities accompany the bases; no much larger clone lies one base away.

Libraries were made using the immunoSEQ multiplex PCR assay. The source is immuneACCESS, and TCRdb retained only in-frame sequences with V and J called. Part of the clones is not carried over; for the studies checked, unresolved V genes explain less than half of this, and the remainder is unexplained. This sample gives 50,000 to 80,000 clones in total; around nine tenths of them show up just once. More than 1.3% of the sample lies in the top ten. The material sequenced was peripheral blood, taken in the second trimester of pregnancy. The receptor's source is a female donor with multiple sclerosis, enrolled in a pregnancy study. This receptor chain uses TRBV30 and TRBJ2-1; TRBD1 agrees with 11 junctional bases. The DNA sequence follows: TGTGCCTGGAGTGGGGGACAGGGGGTTTTCGAGCAGTTCTTC. Its protein reads: CAWSGGQGVFEQFF.